The 22 T cell receptor beta chains below were found in one sample sequenced in a study of shared clonotypes between healthy human individuals. Method: immunoSEQ multiplex PCR; TCRdb's copy keeps in-frame clones and lacks some. The repertoire holds approximately 460,000 clones, with about 74% as singletons. Sequencing used PBMCs. The receptor set was obtained from a woman in her thirties or forties in good health. Some clones in this sample may be carry-over from other donors' samples.

This clone was seen only once. The V gene is TRBV30, the J gene TRBJ1-1, with a weak D call TRBD1 (6 bases). In germline, CDR1 is GTSNPN, CDR2 SVGIG (reference sequence). The V and J ends lost 1 base and 2 bases respectively, with 8 bases between them. CDR3 length equals 13 residues. In DNA, the CDR3 is TGTGCCTGGAGTGGGACAGTCAACACTGAAGCTTTCTTT. Amino acids: CAWSGTVNTEAFF. Based on the CDR3 plus reference TRBV30 and TRBJ1-1, the full variable domain is SQTIHQWPATLVQPVGSPLSLECTVEGTSNPNLYWYRQAAGRGLQLLFYSVGIGQISSEVPQNLSASRPQDRQFILSSKKLLLSDSGFYLCAWSGTVNTEAFFGQGTRLTVV.

J is TRBJ2-7 and V is TRBV5-1; the match to TRBD2 covers 9 bases. The junction had 5 bases not matched to a gene; V was cut back by 2 bases and J by 2 bases. CDR3 size: 15 residues. Germline CDR1 is SGHRS and CDR2 is YFSETQ. Here the CDR3 reads CASSLALAGTYEQYF. CDR3 DNA: TGCGCCAGCAGCTTAGCTCTAGCGGGGACCTACGAGCAGTACTTC.

The chain couples TRBV30 to TRBJ1-5, with 10 bases matching TRBD1. Germline V gene data show CDR1 as GTSNPN and CDR2 as SVGIG (reference sequence). The CDR3 covers 13 residues. The ends lost 4 bases at V and 6 bases at J; junction bases unmatched: 3. CDR3 amino acids: CAWTGQGGQPQHF. CDR3 nucleotide sequence: TGTGCCTGGACCGGACAGGGGGGTCAGCCCCAGCATTTT.

The gene calls are TRBV9 and TRBJ2-1; D may be TRBD2 (5 bases). Germline values: CDR1 SGDLS, CDR2 YYNGEE. This CDR3 spans 13 amino acids. The V end was cut by 2 bases, the J end by 10 bases, with 13 bases between. DNA of the CDR3: TGTGCCAGCAGCGTCTTACTAGGAAGCGAGCAGTTCTTC. This encodes CASSVLLGSEQFF.

V gene TRBV28 combines with J gene TRBJ1-4; 8 bases are shared with TRBD1. CDR3 length: 15 amino acids. In germline, CDR1 is MDHEN, CDR2 SYDVKM. J gave up 7 bases and V 5 bases, and 9 bases lay outside the gene matches. CDR3 amino acids: CASSLPTGVFEKLFF. The CDR3, as DNA: TGTGCCAGCAGTCTTCCGACAGGGGTATTTGAAAAACTGTTTTTT.

The chain uses TRBV10-3 and TRBJ2-3, with D tentatively TRBD2 (7 bases). Germline loops: CDR1 ENHRY, CDR2 SYGVKD. The CDR3 is made up of 13 amino acids. V shed 10 bases and J shed 4 bases, with 15 bases lying between them. The CDR3 sequence: CATRPGGADTQYF. Here the CDR3 DNA reads TGTGCCACCAGGCCGGGGGGCGCAGATACGCAGTATTTT.

The V and J genes are TRBV14 and TRBJ2-3; a weak D match, TRBD1 (5 bases). CDR3 length: 13 residues. V lost 6 bases to trimming and J lost 4 bases, with 11 bases between them. Germline V CDR1 and CDR2: SGHDN, FVKESK. In DNA form, the CDR3 reads TGTGCCAGCAGTCCCCCAGGGCCAGATACGCAGTATTTT. It codes for CASSPPGPDTQYF.

In its sample, this clone was seen once. With only one base between it and a far larger clone, this is likely a read error. The chain links TRBV5-1 to TRBJ2-2; 7 positions match TRBD2. Germline CDR1 reads SGHRS; CDR2 reads YFSETQ. The CDR3 covers 15 residues. The CDR3 sequence is CASSLGRENNGELFF. CDR3 coding DNA: TGCGCCAGCAGCTTGGGGCGGGAGAACAACGGGGAGCTGTTTTTT.

The chain joins TRBV2 to TRBJ1-5; 7 nucleotides align to TRBD1. The V segment lost 6 bases and the J segment 0 bases; nucleotides outside the gene matches: 5. The CDR3 is 15 amino acids. Germline CDR1 reads SNHLY; CDR2 reads FYNNEI. Written as DNA, the CDR3 is TGTGCCAGCAGGCAGGGACAGATTAGCAATCAGCCCCAGCATTTT. This codes for CASRQGQISNQPQHF.

This sequence joins TRBV6-1 and TRBJ2-5; D remains unclear. This CDR3 contains 12 residues. The V and J ends lost 3 bases and 0 bases respectively, with 2 bases between them. Germline V gene sequence: CDR1 MNHNS, CDR2 SASEGT. The CDR3 is CASSDNQETQYF. The CDR3 DNA follows: TGTGCCAGCAGTGACAACCAAGAGACCCAGTACTTC.

There are many counts of this clone. DNA for the CDR3: TGTGCCAGCAGCTACGCTCATCCAAGCACAGATACGCAGTATTTT. Residues: CASSYAHPSTDTQYF. J is TRBJ2-3 and V is TRBV7-2; D call uncertain. V was shortened by 4 bases and J by 0 bases, with 11 bases between the two germline ends. The CDR3 is 15 amino acids. CDR1 SGHTA and CDR2 FQGNSA come from the germline V gene.

The chain recombines TRBV28 with TRBJ2-3, with D possibly matching TRBD1 (6 bases). Germline lookup yields CDR1 MDHEN and CDR2 SYDVKM. The CDR3 consists of 15 residues. V was shortened by 1 base and J by 10 bases, with 18 bases between the two germline ends. CDR3 bases: TGTGCCAGCAGTTTATTACAGGGAAGGGTTAGGCCGCAGTATTTT. Translating gives CASSLLQGRVRPQYF.

This chain uses TRBV5-1 with TRBJ2-5; 10 bases are shared with TRBD2. Germline CDR1 is SGHRS and CDR2 is YFSETQ. This CDR3 has 15 residues. The V segment lost 4 bases and the J segment 5 bases; nucleotides outside the gene matches: 8. The CDR3 nucleotides read TGCGCCAGCAGCGTAACCGGGACTAGCGAGGAGACCCAGTACTTC. Translating gives CASSVTGTSEETQYF.

A note on this clone: With only one base between it and a far larger clone, this is likely a read error. The chain employs TRBV30 and TRBJ1-4, with D perhaps matching TRBD1 (5 bases). Germline CDR1 reads GTSNPN; CDR2 reads SVGIG (reference sequence). The CDR3 totals 15 residues. The CDR3 spells CAWSLSGTSRGKLSF. For the CDR3, the DNA is TGTGCCTGGAGTCTTTCCGGAACCTCAAGGGGAAAACTGTCTTTT. The full variable domain, in which reference TRBV30 and TRBJ1-4 provide the parts outside the CDR3, is SQTIHQWPATLVQPVGSPLSLECTVEGTSNPNLYWYRQAAGRGLQLLFYSVGIGQISSEVPQNLSASRPQDRQFILSSKKLLLSDSGFYLCAWSLSGTSRGKLSFGSGTQLSVL.

V usage is TRBV29-1 and J usage is TRBJ2-1; 8 bases are a match to TRBD2. V trimming: 5 bases; J trimming: 1 base; junction bases outside the gene matches: 1. Germline assignment: CDR1 SQVTM and CDR2 ANQGSEA. The CDR3 is 13 residues long. The CDR3 DNA sequence: TGCAGCGTTCGGGAGGGGTCCTACAATGAGCAGTTCTTC. Protein product: CSVREGSYNEQFF.

On this clone: Since a much larger clone is just one base distant, this may be a read error. The genes are TRBV7-3 and TRBJ2-3, with 9 bases fitting TRBD2. CDR3 length: 14 amino acids. CDR1 is SGHTA, CDR2 FQGTGA, per germline. The ends lost 4 bases at V and 8 bases at J; junction bases unmatched: 7. In nucleotides, the CDR3 is TGTGCCAGCAGCTCCTTAGCGGGAGCAGGTACGCAGTATTTT. Residues: CASSSLAGAGTQYF.

The chain carries TRBV28 and TRBJ2-7, with 8 bases aligning to TRBD2. The CDR3 is 15 residues long. Per the germline V gene, CDR1 is MDHEN and CDR2 is SYDVKM. V dropped 6 bases and J dropped 3; count of bases not matched to a gene: 10. The CDR3 DNA is TGTGCCAGCAGATCGTCCGCTAGCGGGTTCTACGAGCAGTACTTC. Translation: CASRSSASGFYEQYF.

This clone was seen only a few times. The rearrangement uses TRBV28 and TRBJ2-7, with D tentatively TRBD1 or TRBD2 (6 bases each). Trimming left V 7 bases short and J 5 bases short, with 24 bases between. Germline CDR1 reads MDHEN; CDR2 reads SYDVKM. This CDR3 spans 16 amino acids. CDR3 DNA: TGTGCCAGCACCCCTGGTGGGGGAAGGGGGGCAAACGAGCAGTACTTC. Protein sequence: CASTPGGGRGANEQYF.

This sequence joins TRBV7-9 and TRBJ2-2; D is ambiguous. Germline CDR1 and CDR2: SEHNR and FQNEAQ (reference sequence). The CDR3 is 15 amino acids. The germline V and J ends were trimmed by 2 bases and 1 base, with 8 bases remaining between them. CDR3 DNA sequence: TGTGCCAGCAGCTTACTGGGCGGGAACACCGGGGAGCTGTTTTTT. It yields the protein CASSLLGGNTGELFF. The full variable domain, rest sourced from reference TRBV7-9 and TRBJ2-2, is DTGVSQNPRHKITKRGQNVTFRCDPISEHNRLYWYRQTLGQGPEFLTYFQNEAQLEKSRLLSDRFSAERPKGSFSTLEIQRTEQGDSAMYLCASSLLGGNTGELFFGEGSRLTVL.

The V call is TRBV5-6, the J call TRBJ2-7; D call uncertain. The CDR3 sequence is 11 residues long. CDR1 is SGHDT, CDR2 YYEEEE, per germline. V dropped 0 bases and J dropped 7 bases, with 5 bases sitting between them. CDR3 sequence reads: CASSLGREQYF. The DNA for the CDR3 is TGTGCCAGCAGCTTGGGGAGAGAGCAGTACTTC.

A remark on this clone: Other DNA sequences in the same sample also yield this CDR3. The chain combines TRBV5-1 with TRBJ2-1, with TRBD1 identical over 9 bases. The CDR3 is made up of 13 amino acids. V trimming: 0 bases; J trimming: 8 bases; junction bases outside the gene matches: 0. The germline gives CDR1 SGHRS, CDR2 YFSETQ. CDR3 in amino acids: CASSLGQGDEQFF. CDR3 DNA: TGCGCCAGCAGCTTGGGACAGGGGGATGAGCAGTTCTTC. Supplemented by reference TRBV5-1 and TRBJ2-1, the full variable domain reads KAGVTQTPRYLIKTRGQQVTLSCSPISGHRSVSWYQQTPGQGLQFLFEYFSETQRNKGNFPGRFSGRQFSNSRSEMNVSTLELGDSALYLCASSLGQGDEQFFGPGTRLTVL.

The chain carries TRBV7-2 and TRBJ1-5; D is uncertain. This CDR3 has 14 amino acids. Per germline, CDR1 SGHTA and CDR2 FQGNSA. Trimming shortened V by 5 bases and J by 2 bases, and 10 bases separated the two germline ends. The CDR3, as DNA: TGTGCCAGCAGCGGAAGGAGGGGCAATCAGCCCCAGCATTTT. Its protein is CASSGRRGNQPQHF.